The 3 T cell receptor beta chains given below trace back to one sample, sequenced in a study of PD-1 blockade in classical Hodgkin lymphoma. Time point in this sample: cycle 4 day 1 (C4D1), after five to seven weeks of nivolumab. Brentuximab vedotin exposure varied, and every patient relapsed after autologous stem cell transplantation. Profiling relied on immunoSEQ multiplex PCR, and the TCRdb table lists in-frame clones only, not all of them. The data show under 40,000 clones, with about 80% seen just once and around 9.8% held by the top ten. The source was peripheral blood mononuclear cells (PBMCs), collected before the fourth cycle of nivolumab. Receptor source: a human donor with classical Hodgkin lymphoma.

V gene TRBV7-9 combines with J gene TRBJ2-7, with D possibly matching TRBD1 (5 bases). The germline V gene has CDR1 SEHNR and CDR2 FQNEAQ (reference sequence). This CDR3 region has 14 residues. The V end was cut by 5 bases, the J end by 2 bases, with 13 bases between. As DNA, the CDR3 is TGTGCCAGCAGCCCCCCAGGGTTTCCCTACGAGCAGTACTTC. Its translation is CASSPPGFPYEQYF.

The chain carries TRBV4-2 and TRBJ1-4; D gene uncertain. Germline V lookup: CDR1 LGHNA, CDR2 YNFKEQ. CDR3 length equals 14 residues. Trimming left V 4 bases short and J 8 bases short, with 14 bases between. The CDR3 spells CASSPPAPREKLFF. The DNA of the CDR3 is TGTGCCAGCAGCCCCCCGGCCCCCCGGGAAAAACTGTTTTTT.

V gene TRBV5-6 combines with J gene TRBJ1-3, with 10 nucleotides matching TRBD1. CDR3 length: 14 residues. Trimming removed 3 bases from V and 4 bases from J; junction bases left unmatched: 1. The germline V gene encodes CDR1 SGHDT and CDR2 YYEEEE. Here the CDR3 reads CASSWTGGGNTIYF. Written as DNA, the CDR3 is TGTGCCAGCAGCTGGACAGGGGGAGGAAACACCATATATTTT.